This T cell receptor beta chain emerged from a study of cytomegalovirus exposure and HLA in healthy donors. Amplification used 60 Vbeta primers and 13 Jbeta primers. Generated by immunoSEQ multiplex PCR, the TCRdb table keeps only in-frame clones and is missing some. The sample records about 110,000 clones, around 85% being singletons. Findings and caveats of the study: The CMV antigen specificity of a few CMV-associated chains was confirmed through in vitro analysis.

Details on this clone: The antigen remains undetermined.

The sequence came from a man aged 25 to 40 in good health and CMV-seronegative. Sequencing was done on a sample of PBMCs.

The CDR3 sequence: CASSEEWGPRSYEQYF. CDR3 nucleotide sequence: TGTGCCAGCAGTGAAGAGTGGGGCCCCCGCTCCTACGAGCAGTACTTC. V and J are TRBV6-1 and TRBJ2-7; D might be TRBD1 (5 bases). V was cut by 1 base and J by 0 bases, with 13 bases left in between. Per germline, CDR1 MNHNS and CDR2 SASEGT. This CDR3 region has 16 residues.